Below are 29 T cell receptor beta chains sequenced from a single sample in a study of blood T cell repertoires in COVID-19. Libraries were prepared by immunoSEQ multiplex PCR; TCRdb keeps only in-frame clonotypes and omits some of them. The sample consists of 350,000 to 500,000 clones, over 85% of them appearing once. Sequencing was carried out using peripheral blood. The receptors come from a man younger than 35 with COVID-19, enrolled during active disease.

CDR3 loop: CASRGGGPLRETQYF. The CDR3 nucleotides read TGTGCCAGCAGAGGCGGGGGGCCGTTACGAGAGACCCAGTACTTC. The V and J genes are TRBV3-1 (or the pseudogene TRBV3-2) and TRBJ2-5; 8 nucleotides line up with TRBD2. Germline-derived CDR1 and CDR2 are LGHDT and YNNKEL (reference sequence). CDR3 length equals 15 residues. V shed 6 bases and J 4 bases; nucleotides not matched to a gene: 10.

This sequence joins TRBV19 and TRBJ2-7; TRBD1 aligns across 9 bases. Looked up from germline, CDR1 is LNHDA and CDR2 is SQIVND (reference sequence). The CDR3 length is 15 residues. Losses at the gene ends were 4 bases for V and 5 bases for J; bases not matched to a gene: 9. CDR3 residues: CASSTWTGEGDEQYF. In DNA form, the CDR3 reads TGTGCCAGTAGTACCTGGACAGGGGAGGGGGACGAGCAGTACTTC. The whole variable domain, remainder taken from reference TRBV19 and TRBJ2-7, is DGGITQSPKYLFRKEGQNVTLSCEQNLNHDAMYWYRQDPGQGLRLIYYSQIVNDFQKGDIAEGYSVSREKKESFPLTVTSAQKNPTAFYLCASSTWTGEGDEQYFGPGTRLTVT.

The chain has TRBV30 and TRBJ2-7; 12 bases fit TRBD2. The V and J ends lost 3 bases and 2 bases, in that order; junction bases with no gene match: 5. This CDR3 is 15 amino acids long. CDR1 and CDR2 (germline): GTSNPN, SVGIG (reference sequence). For the CDR3, the DNA is TGTGCCTGGAGAGAAGGACTAGCGGGGACCTACGAGCAGTACTTC. Translating it yields CAWREGLAGTYEQYF.

The chain recombines TRBV28 with TRBJ2-2; TRBD1 matches 8 bases. Germline V gene lookup returns CDR1 MDHEN and CDR2 SYDVKM. CDR3 size: 14 residues. V was pared by 5 bases and J by 6 bases, with 5 bases of the junction left unmatched. The CDR3 spells CASSKTGVAGELFF. CDR3 DNA: TGTGCCAGCAGTAAGACAGGGGTTGCCGGGGAGCTGTTTTTT.

J is TRBJ1-4 and V is TRBV12-3 or TRBV12-4; perhaps TRBD1 as D (6 bases). V was shortened by 5 bases and J by 7 bases, with 11 bases between the two germline ends. The CDR3 is made up of 13 amino acids. The CDR3 here is CASSRHRVEKLFF. The CDR3 DNA is TGTGCCAGCAGTCGACACAGGGTTGAAAAACTGTTTTTT.

The gene calls are TRBV7-6 and TRBJ1-1; no reliable D call. The germline V and J ends were trimmed by 1 base and 2 bases, with 8 bases remaining between them. This CDR3 has 14 residues. Germline assignment: CDR1 SGHVS and CDR2 FNYEAQ. CDR3 in amino acids: CASSLGVGNTEAFF. CDR3 coding DNA: TGTGCCAGCAGCTTAGGTGTGGGCAACACTGAAGCTTTCTTT. The variable domain in full, with the rest retrieved from reference TRBV7-6 and TRBJ1-1, is GAGVSQSPRYKVTKRGQDVALRCDPISGHVSLYWYRQALGQGPEFLTYFNYEAQQDKSGLPNDRFSAERPEGSISTLTIQRTEQRDSAMYRCASSLGVGNTEAFFGQGTRLTVV.

The chain uses TRBV2 and TRBJ1-5, with 8 bases that match TRBD1. CDR3 length equals 16 residues. Germline assignment: CDR1 SNHLY and CDR2 FYNNEI. V shed 5 bases and J 0 bases; nucleotides not matched to a gene: 6. The CDR3 is CASSWTGRHSNQPQHF. The DNA of the CDR3 is TGTGCCAGCAGTTGGACAGGGAGACATAGCAATCAGCCCCAGCATTTT. Together with reference TRBV2 and TRBJ1-5, the CDR3 gives the full variable domain: EPEVTQTPSHQVTQMGQEVILRCVPISNHLYFYWYRQILGQKVEFLVSFYNNEISEKSEIFDDQFSVERPDGSNFTLKIRSTKLEDSAMYFCASSWTGRHSNQPQHFGDGTRLSIL.

This rearrangement joins TRBV5-1 to TRBJ1-2, with 7 bases fitting TRBD1. The CDR3 length is 15 residues. V trimming: 0 bases; J trimming: 2 bases; junction bases outside the gene matches: 4. In germline, CDR1 is SGHRS, CDR2 YFSETQ. The CDR3 sequence is CASSLARDSNYGYTF. The CDR3 DNA follows: TGCGCCAGCAGCTTGGCACGGGACAGCAACTATGGCTACACCTTC.

The chain joins TRBV28 to TRBJ2-1; D may be TRBD2 (5 bases). Germline-derived CDR1 and CDR2 are MDHEN and SYDVKM. V shed 3 bases and J shed 4 bases, with 10 bases lying between them. The CDR3 runs 14 residues. CDR3 sequence reads: CASSFLALYNEQFF. Written as DNA, the CDR3 is TGTGCCAGCAGTTTTCTAGCTCTATACAATGAGCAGTTCTTC.

The chain links TRBV11-2 to TRBJ1-6, with a weak D call TRBD1 (5 bases). The CDR3 runs to 16 residues. Germline CDR1 reads SGHAT; CDR2 reads FQNNGV. Trimming removed 5 bases from V and 9 bases from J, with 20 bases in between. The CDR3 region is CASSDLGRVSGSPLHF. The CDR3 region has the DNA TGTGCCAGCAGCGATCTCGGCAGGGTTAGTGGTTCACCCCTCCACTTT.

J is TRBJ2-3 and V is TRBV10-3; 13 bases align to TRBD2. This CDR3 has 20 residues. Germline V lookup: CDR1 ENHRY, CDR2 SYGVKD. J lost 4 bases, V lost 3 bases, and 16 bases had no gene match. The CDR3 here is CAISDFRTSGGSRGPDTQYF. The CDR3 DNA sequence: TGTGCCATCAGTGACTTCCGGACTAGCGGGGGATCCAGAGGGCCAGATACGCAGTATTTT.

The table lists this clone with a count of one. V is TRBV7-9 and J is TRBJ2-5, with TRBD1 matching over 11 bases. In germline, CDR1 is SEHNR, CDR2 FQNEAQ (reference sequence). CDR3 length: 14 residues. The ends lost 5 bases at V and 4 bases at J; junction bases unmatched: 3. CDR3 DNA: TGTGCCAGCAGCCGCGGGACAGGGGGAGAGACCCAGTACTTC. It translates to CASSRGTGGETQYF.

Only a few counts were recorded for this clone. The CDR3, as DNA: TGCGCCAGCAATGGAGACACCGGGGAGCTGTTTTTT. This sequence encodes CASNGDTGELFF. The V call is TRBV10-1, the J call TRBJ2-2; no clear D gene. Trimming left V 7 bases short and J 3 bases short, with 6 bases between. Germline loops: CDR1 WNHNN, CDR2 SYGVQD (reference sequence). This CDR3 contains 12 residues.

The chain couples TRBV5-5 to TRBJ2-5; 11 bases are a match to TRBD2. V trimming: 2 bases; J trimming: 3 bases; junction bases outside the gene matches: 0. This CDR3 is built from 14 residues. CDR1 is SGHKS and CDR2 is YYEKEE in the germline V gene (reference sequence). The CDR3 nucleotides read TGTGCCAGCAGCTTTAGCGGGGGGGAAGAGACCCAGTACTTC. Translated, it gives CASSFSGGEETQYF.

V usage is TRBV4-1 and J usage is TRBJ1-5; possibly TRBD1 for D (5 bases). Germline CDR1 and CDR2: MGHRA and YSYEKL. This CDR3 has 15 amino acids. V lost 0 bases to trimming and J lost 3 bases, with 9 bases between them. CDR3 sequence (DNA): TGCGCCAGCAGCCAAGATGGGGCCTACAATCAGCCCCAGCATTTT. It is translated as CASSQDGAYNQPQHF.

J is TRBJ2-1 and V is TRBV7-3, with 12 bases fitting TRBD1. Trimming removed 3 bases from V and 7 bases from J; junction bases left unmatched: 4. The CDR3 loop spans 15 amino acids. The V gene's germline CDR1 is SGHTA and CDR2 FQGTGA. This CDR3 is CASSFPGQGANEQFF. In DNA form, the CDR3 reads TGTGCCAGCAGCTTCCCGGGACAGGGGGCGAATGAGCAGTTCTTC.

V gene TRBV7-2 combines with J gene TRBJ1-6, with D unresolved. The CDR3 contains 16 residues. The germline CDR1 and CDR2 sequences are SGHTA and FQGNSA. The V and J ends lost 1 base and 6 bases respectively, with 13 bases between them. CDR3 residues: CASSLVGAATNSPLHF. In DNA, the CDR3 is TGTGCCAGCAGCTTAGTTGGAGCGGCGACTAATTCACCCCTCCACTTT.

This clone showed up just once. This chain links TRBV15 with TRBJ2-1; 10 bases fit TRBD2. Germline-derived CDR1 and CDR2 are LNHNV and YYDKDF (reference sequence). This CDR3 is built from 16 residues. V shed 1 base and J 7 bases; nucleotides not matched to a gene: 7. CDR3: CATSRGGSGGRNEQFF. CDR3 bases: TGTGCCACCAGCAGAGGAGGTAGCGGGGGGAGAAATGAGCAGTTCTTC.

The chain is built from TRBV7-8 and TRBJ2-5, with D possibly matching TRBD2 (5 bases). CDR1 is SGHVS and CDR2 is FQNEAQ in the germline V gene. The V end was cut by 1 base, the J end by 2 bases, with 8 bases between. The CDR3 totals 14 residues. This chain's CDR3 is CASSLVGEQETQYF. CDR3 nucleotide sequence: TGTGCCAGCAGCTTAGTCGGGGAACAAGAGACCCAGTACTTC.

Here the CDR3 reads CASSEAGLAVRTAYNEQFF. The CDR3 DNA follows: TGTGCCAGCAGTGAAGCGGGACTAGCGGTTAGGACGGCGTACAATGAGCAGTTCTTC. The V call is TRBV6-1, the J call TRBJ2-1; TRBD2 matches at 11 bases. Germline CDR1 reads MNHNS; CDR2 reads SASEGT. The CDR3 is made up of 19 amino acids. Trimming removed 0 bases from V and 4 bases from J; junction bases left unmatched: 11.

The J gene is TRBJ2-5, the V gene TRBV11-2, with D possibly TRBD1 on 5 matching bases. CDR3 size: 16 residues. V gave up 5 bases and J gave up 1 base, with 17 bases separating them. Germline V gives CDR1 SGHAT, CDR2 FQNNGV. For the CDR3, the DNA is TGTGCCAGCAGCCAAAGGGGTTTCGTGACCCAAGAGACCCAGTACTTC. This encodes CASSQRGFVTQETQYF. Combining the CDR3 with reference TRBV11-2 and TRBJ2-5 gives the whole variable domain EAGVAQSPRYKIIEKRQSVAFWCNPISGHATLYWYQQILGQGPKLLIQFQNNGVVDDSQLPKDRFSAERLKGVDSTLKIQPAKLEDSAVYLCASSQRGFVTQETQYFGPGTRLLVL.

This chain uses TRBV19 with TRBJ2-1; perhaps TRBD2 as D (7 bases). The germline V gene has CDR1 LNHDA and CDR2 SQIVND (reference sequence). V shed 1 base and J shed 10 bases, with 20 bases lying between them. The CDR3 totals 16 residues. The CDR3 spells CASSIAGGPSGWEQFF. CDR3 bases: TGTGCCAGTAGTATAGCGGGGGGCCCGTCGGGGTGGGAGCAGTTCTTC.

DNA of the CDR3: TGTGCCAGTACCGACAGGGGAAAAAACAATGAGCAGTTCTTC. This encodes CASTDRGKNNEQFF. This sequence joins TRBV19 and TRBJ2-1; 8 bases are shared with TRBD1. The V and J ends lost 7 bases and 5 bases, in that order; junction bases with no gene match: 7. The CDR3 spans 14 residues. From germline, CDR1 is LNHDA and CDR2 SQIVND (reference sequence).

This sequence joins TRBV4-1 and TRBJ1-1, with TRBD1 identical over 11 bases. The CDR3 length is 16 residues. The V and J ends lost 2 bases and 6 bases, in that order; junction bases with no gene match: 8. From germline, CDR1 is MGHRA and CDR2 YSYEKL. CDR3 in amino acids: CASSQRTGGGNPEAFF. The CDR3, as DNA: TGCGCCAGCAGCCAACGGACAGGGGGCGGTAACCCTGAAGCTTTCTTT.

J is TRBJ1-2 and V is TRBV19; 11 positions match TRBD1. Trimming cost V 6 bases and J 4 bases; bases outside gene matches: 4. Germline values: CDR1 LNHDA, CDR2 SQIVND (reference sequence). The CDR3 runs 14 residues. The CDR3 region is CASSRDRGTYGYTF. In DNA form, the CDR3 reads TGTGCCAGTAGCCGGGACAGGGGGACCTATGGCTACACCTTC.

This chain connects TRBV11-3 to TRBJ2-5, with D perhaps matching TRBD2 (6 bases). The CDR3 has 14 amino acids. V was trimmed by 5 bases and J by 2 bases, leaving 12 bases between them. Germline V gene data show CDR1 as SGHNT and CDR2 as YENEEA. CDR3 in amino acids: CASSAGLQQETQYF. The CDR3 region has the DNA TGTGCCAGCAGCGCGGGACTGCAACAAGAGACCCAGTACTTC.

The V and J genes are TRBV20-1 and TRBJ2-7; D remains unclear. With 3 bases removed from V and 0 bases from J, the gap between germline ends came to 9 bases. The CDR3 has 13 amino acids. The germline V gene has CDR1 DFQATT and CDR2 SNEGSKA (reference sequence). CDR3 coding DNA: TGCAGTGCTAGTTCCGGTCTCTCCTACGAGCAGTACTTC. Translated, it gives CSASSGLSYEQYF.

The chain recombines TRBV27 with TRBJ2-7, with 10 bases fitting TRBD1. Trimming removed 5 bases from V and 7 bases from J; junction bases left unmatched: 8. This CDR3 comprises 14 residues. Germline V gene sequence: CDR1 MNHEY, CDR2 SMNVEV (reference sequence). In DNA form, the CDR3 reads TGTGCCAGCAGTCCGGGACAGGGGATTGGGGAGCAGTACTTC. Translating gives CASSPGQGIGEQYF.

The chain is built from TRBV11-1 and TRBJ2-5; D not resolved. Trimming shortened V by 4 bases and J by 11 bases, and 5 bases separated the two germline ends. CDR3 length: 9 amino acids. Germline V lookup: CDR1 SGHAT, CDR2 FQDESV (reference sequence). The CDR3 coding sequence is TGTGCCAGCAGCTCTGAGCAGTACTTC. Protein: CASSSEQYF.